This T cell receptor beta chain was obtained from a study of T-cell reconstitution after alpha-beta-depleted transplantation in children. Points from the study as a whole: One year post-transplant, T-cell counts and diversity were largely derived from T cells produced anew.

V lost 5 bases to trimming and J lost 6 bases, with 10 bases between them. The CDR3 loop spans 13 amino acids. Unique molecular identifiers were incorporated into the prepared TCRbeta library. A single record per CDR3 protein comes from TCRdb applying MiXCR to the PCR reads. Here the sample spans approximately 240,000 distinct CDR3 sequences, roughly 11% being singletons. This clonotype was observed many times. What it binds is unknown. The TCR was taken from a child in the first two years of life with acute myeloid leukemia, due to receive a stem cell transplant. The sample consisted of PBMCs, taken before TCRalphabeta/CD19-depleted stem cell transplant. The chain joins TRBV12-3 or TRBV12-4 to TRBJ2-2; D not resolved. The CDR3 loop is CASSPIGPGELFF. In DNA, the CDR3 is TGTGCCAGCAGTCCCATTGGGCCCGGGGAGCTGTTTTTT.